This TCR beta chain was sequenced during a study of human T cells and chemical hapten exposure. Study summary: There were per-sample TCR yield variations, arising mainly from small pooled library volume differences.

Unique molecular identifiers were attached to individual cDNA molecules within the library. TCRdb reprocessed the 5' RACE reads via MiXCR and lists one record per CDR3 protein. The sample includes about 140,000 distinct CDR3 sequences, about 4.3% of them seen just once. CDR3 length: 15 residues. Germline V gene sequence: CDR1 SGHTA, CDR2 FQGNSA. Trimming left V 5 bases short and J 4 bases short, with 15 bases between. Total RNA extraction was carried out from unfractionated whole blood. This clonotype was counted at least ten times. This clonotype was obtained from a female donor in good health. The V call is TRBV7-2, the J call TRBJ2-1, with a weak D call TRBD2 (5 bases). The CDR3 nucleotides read TGTGCCAGCAGCCTACTCCGAGGACTTTACAATGAGCAGTTCTTC. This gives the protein CASSLLRGLYNEQFF.